This TCR beta chain was documented in a study of shared clonotypes between healthy human individuals. Sequenced by immunoSEQ multiplex PCR; TCRdb stores in-frame clones only, minus some. Of hundreds of thousands of clones listed, roughly 70% were seen once; the top ten hold under 2%. The CDR3 consists of 19 residues. Germline lookup yields CDR1 MDHEN and CDR2 SYDVKM. Germline trimming cut 4 bases from V and 3 bases from J; bases unmatched to any gene: 11. The sample comprised memory CD4+ T cells sorted from blood. The subset: CD45RA-negative fraction. The chain has TRBV28 and TRBJ2-2, with 13 bases aligning to TRBD2. This sequence originates from a woman in her twenties or thirties in good health. CDR3 in DNA: TGTGCCAGCAGTTCTGGGACTAGCGGGATCTGGAAGTACACCGGGGAGCTGTTTTTT. Translated: CASSSGTSGIWKYTGELFF.